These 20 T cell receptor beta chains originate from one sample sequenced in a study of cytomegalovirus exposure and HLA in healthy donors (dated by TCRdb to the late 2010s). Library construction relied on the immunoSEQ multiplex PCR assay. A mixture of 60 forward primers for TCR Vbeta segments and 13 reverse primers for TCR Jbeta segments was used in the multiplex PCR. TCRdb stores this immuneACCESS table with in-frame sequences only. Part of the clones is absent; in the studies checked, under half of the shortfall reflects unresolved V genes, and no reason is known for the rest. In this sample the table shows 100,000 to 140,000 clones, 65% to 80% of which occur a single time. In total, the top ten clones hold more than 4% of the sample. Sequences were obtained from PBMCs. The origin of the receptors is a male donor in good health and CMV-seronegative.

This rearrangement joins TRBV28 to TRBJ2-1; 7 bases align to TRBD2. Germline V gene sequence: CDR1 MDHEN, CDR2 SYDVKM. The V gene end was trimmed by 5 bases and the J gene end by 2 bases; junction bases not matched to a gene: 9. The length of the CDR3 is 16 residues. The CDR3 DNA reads TGTGCCAGCAGTGGTAGGCGGGAGTTCCCCTACAATGAGCAGTTCTTC. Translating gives CASSGRREFPYNEQFF.

CDR3 in amino acids: CASKPQGSPVYNEQFF. The DNA for the CDR3 is TGTGCCAGCAAGCCACAGGGGTCTCCCGTCTACAATGAGCAGTTCTTC. The chain is built from TRBV6-6 and TRBJ2-1; 7 nucleotides agree with TRBD1. J gave up 3 bases and V 7 bases, and 12 bases lay outside the gene matches. The CDR3 spans 16 residues. CDR1 and CDR2 from the germline V gene are MNHNY and SVGAGI (reference sequence).

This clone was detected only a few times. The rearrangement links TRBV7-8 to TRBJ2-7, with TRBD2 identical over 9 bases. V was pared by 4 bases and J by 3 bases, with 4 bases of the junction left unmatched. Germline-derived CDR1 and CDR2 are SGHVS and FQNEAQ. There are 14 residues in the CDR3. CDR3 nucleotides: TGTGCCAGCAGCTGGGGGACTAGCAGCTACGAGCAGTACTTC. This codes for CASSWGTSSYEQYF.

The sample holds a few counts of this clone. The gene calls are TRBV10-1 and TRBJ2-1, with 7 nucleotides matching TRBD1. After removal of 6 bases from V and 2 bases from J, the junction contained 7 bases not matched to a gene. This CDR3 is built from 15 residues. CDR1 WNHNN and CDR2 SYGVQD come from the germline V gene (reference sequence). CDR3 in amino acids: CASRPDREAYNEQFF. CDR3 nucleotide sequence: TGCGCCAGCAGACCAGACAGGGAAGCCTACAATGAGCAGTTCTTC.

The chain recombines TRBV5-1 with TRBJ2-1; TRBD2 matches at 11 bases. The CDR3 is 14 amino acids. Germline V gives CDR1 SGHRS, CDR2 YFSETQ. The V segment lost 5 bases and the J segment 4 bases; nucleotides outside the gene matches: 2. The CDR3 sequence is CASRGTSGYNEQFF. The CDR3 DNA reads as TGCGCCAGCAGAGGGACTAGCGGTTACAATGAGCAGTTCTTC.

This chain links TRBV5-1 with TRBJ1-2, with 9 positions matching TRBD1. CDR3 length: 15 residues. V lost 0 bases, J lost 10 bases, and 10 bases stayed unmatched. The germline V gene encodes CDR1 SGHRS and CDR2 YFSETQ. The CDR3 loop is CASSLVVGQGSDYTF. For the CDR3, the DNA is TGCGCCAGCAGCTTGGTTGTGGGACAGGGATCTGACTACACCTTC.

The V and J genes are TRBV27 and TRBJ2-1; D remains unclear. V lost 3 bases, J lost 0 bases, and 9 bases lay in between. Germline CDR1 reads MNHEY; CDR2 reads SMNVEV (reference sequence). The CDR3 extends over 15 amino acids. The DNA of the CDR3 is TGTGCCAGCAGTTTGCAGGTGAGCTCCTACAATGAGCAGTTCTTC. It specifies CASSLQVSSYNEQFF.

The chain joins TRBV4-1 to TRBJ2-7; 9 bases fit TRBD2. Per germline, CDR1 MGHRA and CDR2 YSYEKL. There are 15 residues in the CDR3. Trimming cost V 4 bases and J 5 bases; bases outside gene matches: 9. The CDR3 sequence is CASSRLAGEGHEQYF. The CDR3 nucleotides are TGCGCCAGCAGCCGCTTAGCGGGAGAGGGCCACGAGCAGTACTTC.

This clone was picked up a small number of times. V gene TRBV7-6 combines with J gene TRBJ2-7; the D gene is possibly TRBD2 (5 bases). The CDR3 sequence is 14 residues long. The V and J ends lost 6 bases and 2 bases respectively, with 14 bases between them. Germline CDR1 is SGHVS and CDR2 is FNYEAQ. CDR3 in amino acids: CASSPGSKTYEQYF. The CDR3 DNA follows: TGTGCCAGCAGTCCGGGGTCGAAGACCTACGAGCAGTACTTC.

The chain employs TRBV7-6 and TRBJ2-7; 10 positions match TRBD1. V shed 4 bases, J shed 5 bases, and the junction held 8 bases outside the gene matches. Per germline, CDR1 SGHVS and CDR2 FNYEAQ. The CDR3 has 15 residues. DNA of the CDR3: TGTGCCAGCAGCTCGACCCTCGGACAGGGGGACGAGCAGTACTTC. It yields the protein CASSSTLGQGDEQYF. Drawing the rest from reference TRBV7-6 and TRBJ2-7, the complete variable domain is GAGVSQSPRYKVTKRGQDVALRCDPISGHVSLYWYRQALGQGPEFLTYFNYEAQQDKSGLPNDRFSAERPEGSISTLTIQRTEQRDSAMYRCASSSTLGQGDEQYFGPGTRLTVT.

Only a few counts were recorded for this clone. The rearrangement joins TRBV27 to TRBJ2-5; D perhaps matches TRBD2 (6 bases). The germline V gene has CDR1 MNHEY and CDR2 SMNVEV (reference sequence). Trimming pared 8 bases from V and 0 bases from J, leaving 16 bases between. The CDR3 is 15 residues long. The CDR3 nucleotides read TGTGCCAGCCGGGCGAGCGGACTATACCAAGAGACCCAGTACTTC. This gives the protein CASRASGLYQETQYF.

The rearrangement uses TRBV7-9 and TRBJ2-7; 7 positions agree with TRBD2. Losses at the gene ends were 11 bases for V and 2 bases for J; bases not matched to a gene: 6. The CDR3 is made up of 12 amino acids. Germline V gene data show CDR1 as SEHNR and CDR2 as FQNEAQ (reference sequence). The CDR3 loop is CAGSGGPYEQYF. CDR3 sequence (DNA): TGTGCCGGTTCGGGGGGACCCTACGAGCAGTACTTC.

This CDR3 is CASSMSGNNQPQHF. CDR3 coding DNA: TGTGCCAGTAGTATGTCAGGGAACAATCAGCCCCAGCATTTT. The chain links TRBV19 to TRBJ1-5; D possibly corresponds to TRBD1 (5 bases). V was shortened by 3 bases and J by 3 bases, with 9 bases between the two germline ends. The CDR3 contains 14 residues. Germline V gene sequence: CDR1 LNHDA, CDR2 SQIVND (reference sequence).

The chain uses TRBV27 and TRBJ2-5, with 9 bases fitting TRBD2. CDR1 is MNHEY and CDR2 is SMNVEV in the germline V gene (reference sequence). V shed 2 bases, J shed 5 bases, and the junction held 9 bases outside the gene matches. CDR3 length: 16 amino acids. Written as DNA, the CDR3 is TGTGCCAGCAGTTTAGGTCGCGGGAGGGCCTTGGAGACCCAGTACTTC. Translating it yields CASSLGRGRALETQYF.

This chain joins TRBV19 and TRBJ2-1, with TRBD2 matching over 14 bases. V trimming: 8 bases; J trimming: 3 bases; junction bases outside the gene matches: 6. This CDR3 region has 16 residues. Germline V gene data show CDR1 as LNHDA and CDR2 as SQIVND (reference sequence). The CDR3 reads CASQTSGRAVYNEQFF. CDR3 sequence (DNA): TGTGCCAGTCAGACTAGCGGGAGGGCCGTCTACAATGAGCAGTTCTTC.

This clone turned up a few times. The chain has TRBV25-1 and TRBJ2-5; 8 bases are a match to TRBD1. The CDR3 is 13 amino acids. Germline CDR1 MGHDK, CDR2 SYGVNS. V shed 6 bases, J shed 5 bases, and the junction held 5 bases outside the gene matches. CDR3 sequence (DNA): TGTGCCAGCAGGGGACAGGTGGGGGAGACCCAGTACTTC. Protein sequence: CASRGQVGETQYF.

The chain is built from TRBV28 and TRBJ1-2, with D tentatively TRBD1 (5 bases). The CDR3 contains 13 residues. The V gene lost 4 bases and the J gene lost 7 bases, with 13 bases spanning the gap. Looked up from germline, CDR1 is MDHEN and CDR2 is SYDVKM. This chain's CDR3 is CASSSGGGPGYTF. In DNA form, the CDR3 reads TGTGCCAGCAGTTCCGGGGGTGGGCCTGGCTACACCTTC.

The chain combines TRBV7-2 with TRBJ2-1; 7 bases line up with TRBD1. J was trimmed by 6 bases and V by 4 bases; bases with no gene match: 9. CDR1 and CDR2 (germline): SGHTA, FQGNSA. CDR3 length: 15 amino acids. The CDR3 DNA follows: TGTGCCAGCAGCTCTTCAGGACAGGTACTCAATGAGCAGTTCTTC. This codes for CASSSSGQVLNEQFF.

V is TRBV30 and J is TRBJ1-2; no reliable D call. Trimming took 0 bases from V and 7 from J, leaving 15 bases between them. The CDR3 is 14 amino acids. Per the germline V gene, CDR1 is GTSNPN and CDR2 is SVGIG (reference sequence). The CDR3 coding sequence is TGTGCCTGGAGTGTACTCAGGATCGGAAGTGGCTACACCTTC. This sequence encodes CAWSVLRIGSGYTF. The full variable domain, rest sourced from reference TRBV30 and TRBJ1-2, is SQTIHQWPATLVQPVGSPLSLECTVEGTSNPNLYWYRQAAGRGLQLLFYSVGIGQISSEVPQNLSASRPQDRQFILSSKKLLLSDSGFYLCAWSVLRIGSGYTFGSGTRLTVV.

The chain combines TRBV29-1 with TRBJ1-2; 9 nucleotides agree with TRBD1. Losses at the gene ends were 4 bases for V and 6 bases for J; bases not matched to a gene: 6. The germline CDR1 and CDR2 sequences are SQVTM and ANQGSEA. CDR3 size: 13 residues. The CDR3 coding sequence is TGCAGCGTTGGGTCCGGGACAGGGAATGGCTACACCTTC. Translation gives CSVGSGTGNGYTF.